This T cell receptor (beta chain) was profiled in a study of blood T cell repertoires in COVID-19. CDR1 and CDR2 from the germline V gene are MDHEN and SYDVKM. The CDR3 is made up of 14 amino acids. V dropped 7 bases and J dropped 5; count of bases not matched to a gene: 9. Repertoires were generated with immunoSEQ multiplex PCR, while TCRdb's copy carries only in-frame clones and drops some. The data show 150,000 to 200,000 clones, roughly nine tenths seen once. The clonotype was recovered from a young man who had recovered from COVID-19. The chain employs TRBV28 and TRBJ1-1; TRBD1 agrees at 8 bases. The sample was peripheral blood. CDR3 loop: CASNGQGWGTEAFF. The DNA of the CDR3 is TGTGCCAGCAACGGACAGGGATGGGGAACTGAAGCTTTCTTT.